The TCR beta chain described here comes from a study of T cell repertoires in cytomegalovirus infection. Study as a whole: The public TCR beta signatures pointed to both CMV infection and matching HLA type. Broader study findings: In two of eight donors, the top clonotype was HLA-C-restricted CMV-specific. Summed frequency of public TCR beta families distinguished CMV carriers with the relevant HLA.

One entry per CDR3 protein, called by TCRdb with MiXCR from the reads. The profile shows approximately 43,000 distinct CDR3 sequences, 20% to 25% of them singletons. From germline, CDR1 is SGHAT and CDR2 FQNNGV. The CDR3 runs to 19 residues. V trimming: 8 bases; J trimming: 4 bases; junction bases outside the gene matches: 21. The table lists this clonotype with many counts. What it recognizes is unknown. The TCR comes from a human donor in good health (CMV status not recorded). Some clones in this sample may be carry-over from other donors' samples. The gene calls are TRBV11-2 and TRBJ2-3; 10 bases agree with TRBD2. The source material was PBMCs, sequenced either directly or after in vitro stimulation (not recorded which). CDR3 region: CASQIKRTSGRGKPDTQYF. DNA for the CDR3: TGTGCCAGCCAAATTAAAAGGACGAGCGGGAGGGGGAAACCAGATACGCAGTATTTT.